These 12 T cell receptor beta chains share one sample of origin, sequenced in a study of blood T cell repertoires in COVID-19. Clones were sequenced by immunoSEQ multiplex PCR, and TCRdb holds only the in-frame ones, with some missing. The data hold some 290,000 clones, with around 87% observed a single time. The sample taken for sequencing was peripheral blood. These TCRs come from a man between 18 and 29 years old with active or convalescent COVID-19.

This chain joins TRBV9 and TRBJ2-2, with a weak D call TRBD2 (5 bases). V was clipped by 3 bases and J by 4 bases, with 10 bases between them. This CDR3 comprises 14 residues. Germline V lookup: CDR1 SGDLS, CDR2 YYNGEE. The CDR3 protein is CASSGLAFTGELFF. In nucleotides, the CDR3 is TGTGCCAGCAGCGGTCTAGCTTTCACCGGGGAGCTGTTTTTT. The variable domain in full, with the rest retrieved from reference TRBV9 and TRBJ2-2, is DSGVTQTPKHLITATGQRVTLRCSPRSGDLSVYWYQQSLDQGLQFLIQYYNGEERAKGNILERFSAQQFPDLHSELNLSSLELGDSALYFCASSGLAFTGELFFGEGSRLTVL.

In DNA, the CDR3 is TGTGCCAGCAGCTTGGCGGGTGTCTACGAGCAGTACTTC. Translated, it gives CASSLAGVYEQYF. J is TRBJ2-7 and V is TRBV7-9, with D possibly matching TRBD2 (5 bases). The V end lost 3 bases, the J end lost 3 bases, and 9 bases lay between the germline ends. The CDR3 consists of 13 residues. CDR1 SEHNR and CDR2 FQNEAQ come from the germline V gene (reference sequence).

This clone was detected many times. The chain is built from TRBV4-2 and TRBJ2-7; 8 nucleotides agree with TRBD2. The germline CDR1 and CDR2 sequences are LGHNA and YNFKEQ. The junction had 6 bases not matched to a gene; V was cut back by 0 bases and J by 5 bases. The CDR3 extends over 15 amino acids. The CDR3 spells CASSQETGGSNEQYF. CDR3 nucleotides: TGTGCCAGCAGCCAAGAGACGGGGGGGTCAAACGAGCAGTACTTC.

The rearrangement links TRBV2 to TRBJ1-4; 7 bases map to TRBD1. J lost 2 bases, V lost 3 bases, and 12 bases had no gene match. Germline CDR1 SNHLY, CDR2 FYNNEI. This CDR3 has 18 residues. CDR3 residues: CASSEGGQPLVTNEKLFF. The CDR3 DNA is TGTGCCAGCAGTGAGGGGGGACAGCCGTTGGTCACTAATGAAAAACTGTTTTTT. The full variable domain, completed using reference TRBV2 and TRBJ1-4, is EPEVTQTPSHQVTQMGQEVILRCVPISNHLYFYWYRQILGQKVEFLVSFYNNEISEKSEIFDDQFSVERPDGSNFTLKIRSTKLEDSAMYFCASSEGGQPLVTNEKLFFGSGTQLSVL.

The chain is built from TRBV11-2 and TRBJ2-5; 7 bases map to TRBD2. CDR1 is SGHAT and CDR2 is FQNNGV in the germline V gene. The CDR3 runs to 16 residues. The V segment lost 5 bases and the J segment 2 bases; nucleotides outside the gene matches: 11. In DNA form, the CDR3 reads TGTGCCAGCAGCCCCCGAAGCGGGGTGAGTCAAGAGACCCAGTACTTC. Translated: CASSPRSGVSQETQYF. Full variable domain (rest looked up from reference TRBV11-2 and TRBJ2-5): EAGVAQSPRYKIIEKRQSVAFWCNPISGHATLYWYQQILGQGPKLLIQFQNNGVVDDSQLPKDRFSAERLKGVDSTLKIQPAKLEDSAVYLCASSPRSGVSQETQYFGPGTRLLVL.

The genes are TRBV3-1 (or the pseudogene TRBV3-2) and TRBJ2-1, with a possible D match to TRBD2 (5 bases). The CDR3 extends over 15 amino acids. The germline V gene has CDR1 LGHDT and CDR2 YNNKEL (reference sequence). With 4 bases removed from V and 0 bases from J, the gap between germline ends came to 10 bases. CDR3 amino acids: CASSPAASSYNEQFF. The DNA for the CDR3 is TGTGCCAGCAGCCCAGCGGCCAGCTCCTACAATGAGCAGTTCTTC.

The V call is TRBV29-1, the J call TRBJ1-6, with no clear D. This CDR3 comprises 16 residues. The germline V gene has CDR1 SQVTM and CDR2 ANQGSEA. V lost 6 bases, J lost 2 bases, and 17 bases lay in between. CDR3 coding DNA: TGCAGCGTACGACTATGGGGAGACGCCTATAATTCACCCCTCCACTTT. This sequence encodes CSVRLWGDAYNSPLHF. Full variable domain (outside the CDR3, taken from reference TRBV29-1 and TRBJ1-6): SAVISQKPSRDICQRGTSLTIQCQVDSQVTMMFWYRQQPGQSLTLIATANQGSEATYESGFVIDKFPISRPNLTFSTLTVSNMSPEDSSIYLCSVRLWGDAYNSPLHFGNGTRLTVT.

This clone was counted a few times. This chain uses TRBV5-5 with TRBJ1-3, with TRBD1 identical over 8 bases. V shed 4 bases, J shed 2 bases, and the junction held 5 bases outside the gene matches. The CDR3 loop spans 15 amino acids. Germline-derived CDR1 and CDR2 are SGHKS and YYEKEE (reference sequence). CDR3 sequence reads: CASSAGQGTGNTIYF. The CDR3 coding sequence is TGTGCCAGCAGCGCCGGACAGGGTACTGGAAACACCATATATTTT.

CDR3 in DNA: TGTGCCAGTAGTATAGATAGCGAACACAGGGGAGGAAAGCAGTACTTC. Translation: CASSIDSEHRGGKQYF. The V and J genes are TRBV19 and TRBJ2-7; possibly TRBD1 for D (7 bases). The CDR3 length is 16 residues. The germline CDR1 and CDR2 sequences are LNHDA and SQIVND (reference sequence). The germline V and J ends were trimmed by 0 bases and 8 bases, with 20 bases remaining between them.

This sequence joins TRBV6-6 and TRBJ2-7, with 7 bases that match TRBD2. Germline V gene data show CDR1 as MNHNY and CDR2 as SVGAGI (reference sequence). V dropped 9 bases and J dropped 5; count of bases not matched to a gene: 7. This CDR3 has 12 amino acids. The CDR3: CASSGGSHEQYF. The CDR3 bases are TGTGCCAGTTCGGGGGGTTCCCACGAGCAGTACTTC.

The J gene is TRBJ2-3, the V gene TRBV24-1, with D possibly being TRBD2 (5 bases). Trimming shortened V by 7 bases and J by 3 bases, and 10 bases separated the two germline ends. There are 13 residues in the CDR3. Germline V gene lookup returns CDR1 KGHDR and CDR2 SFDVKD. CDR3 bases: TGTGCCACCAGCATAGGAGGAACAGATACGCAGTATTTT. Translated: CATSIGGTDTQYF.

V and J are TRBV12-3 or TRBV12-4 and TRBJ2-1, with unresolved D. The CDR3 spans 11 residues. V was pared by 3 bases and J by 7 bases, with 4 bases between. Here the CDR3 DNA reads TGTGCCAGCAGTTTTAGTAATGAGCAGTTCTTC. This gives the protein CASSFSNEQFF.